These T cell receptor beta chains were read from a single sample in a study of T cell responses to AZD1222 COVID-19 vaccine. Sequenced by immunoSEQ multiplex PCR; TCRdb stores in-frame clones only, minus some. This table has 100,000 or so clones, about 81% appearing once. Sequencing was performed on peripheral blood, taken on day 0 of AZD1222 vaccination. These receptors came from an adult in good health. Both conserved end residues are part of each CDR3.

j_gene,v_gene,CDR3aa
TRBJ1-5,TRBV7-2,CASSFSGVPQPQHF
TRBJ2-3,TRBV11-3,CASSLDANGGANTDTQYF
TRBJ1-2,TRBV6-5,CASVGGSRFNYGYTF
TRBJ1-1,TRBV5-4,CASSLTGRGTEAFF
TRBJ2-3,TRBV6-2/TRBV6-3,CASSSTTSGPIGTQYF
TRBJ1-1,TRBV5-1,CASSLTGMNTEAFF
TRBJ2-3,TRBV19,CASSIGGTGIDTQYF
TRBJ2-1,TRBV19,CASSIYRGSGNEQFF
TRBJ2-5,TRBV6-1,CASSEGRETQYF
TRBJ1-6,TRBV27,CASRSDLETLHF
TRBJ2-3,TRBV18,CASSPLASGGAADTQYF
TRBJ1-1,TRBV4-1,CASSRGVNTEAFF
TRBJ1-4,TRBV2,CASGGQIGEKLFF
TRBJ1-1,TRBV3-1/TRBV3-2,CASSQEQAMNTEAFF
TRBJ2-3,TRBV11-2,CASSLVGAGGSADTQYF
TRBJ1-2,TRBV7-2,CASSLLGGQGARGGYGYTF
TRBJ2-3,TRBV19,CASSSRVSMGRDTQYF
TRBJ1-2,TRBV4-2,CASSQEAGAKSYGYTF
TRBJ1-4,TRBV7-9,CASSQDREGRKLFF
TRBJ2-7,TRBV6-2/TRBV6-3,CASSYGTSAYEQYF
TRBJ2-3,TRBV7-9,CASSFQGGPRDTQYF
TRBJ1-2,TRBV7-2,CASNPAAVHYGYTF
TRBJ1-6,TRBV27,CASKLLLDGYNSPLHF
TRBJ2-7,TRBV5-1,CASSLALRDGYEQYF
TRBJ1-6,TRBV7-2,CASSLSPGGRSPLHF
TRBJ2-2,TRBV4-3,CASSQVGGVPTGELFF
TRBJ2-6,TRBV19,CASSISGSGANVLTF
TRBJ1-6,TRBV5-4,CASSFSSQGLDSPLHF
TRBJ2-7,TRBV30,CAWSVKVAGGPEQYF
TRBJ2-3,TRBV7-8,CASSSKTSGGTDTQYF
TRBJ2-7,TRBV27,CASSPSQGPYEQYF
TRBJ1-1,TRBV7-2,CASSPHQGVNTEAFF